The 22 T cell receptor beta chains given below trace back to one sample, sequenced in a study of T cell responses to AZD1222 COVID-19 vaccine. TCRdb's copy holds only in-frame clones and misses some; the assay was immunoSEQ multiplex PCR. The sample includes 70,000 to 85,000 clones, under 90% of them seen just once. Sample: peripheral blood, taken 28 days after the second AZD1222 dose. The receptors derive from an adult who received the AZD1222 COVID-19 vaccine.

The rearrangement links TRBV9 to TRBJ2-2; 14 bases match TRBD2. Germline loops: CDR1 SGDLS, CDR2 YYNGEE. This CDR3 has 21 amino acids. V lost 0 bases to trimming and J lost 0 bases; unmatched junction nucleotides: 10. The CDR3 loop reads CASSVGVTSGRANTNTGELFF. The CDR3 region has the DNA TGTGCCAGCAGCGTAGGGGTGACTAGCGGGAGGGCCAACACGAACACCGGGGAGCTGTTTTTT.

The chain has TRBV30 and TRBJ2-7; no reliable D call. Germline-derived CDR1 and CDR2 are GTSNPN and SVGIG (reference sequence). Trimming stripped 0 bases from V and 3 bases from J, with 9 bases between. CDR3 length equals 13 residues. The chain's CDR3 is CAWSVHRDYEQYF. The CDR3 bases are TGTGCCTGGAGTGTACATAGGGACTACGAGCAGTACTTC.

V is TRBV12-3 or TRBV12-4 and J is TRBJ1-6; D call uncertain. The CDR3 has 12 residues. The germline V and J ends were trimmed by 6 bases and 15 bases, with 15 bases remaining between them. As DNA, the CDR3 is TGTGCCAGCAGCCGAGACTCCGCGAACCTCCACTTT. The encoded protein is CASSRDSANLHF.

V usage is TRBV10-3 and J usage is TRBJ1-5, with D unresolved. Trimming removed 6 bases at V and 0 bases at J, with 9 bases between. The CDR3 spans 14 residues. Germline V gene sequence: CDR1 ENHRY, CDR2 SYGVKD. CDR3 in DNA: TGTGCCATCAGCCCGGACGGTAGCAATCAGCCCCAGCATTTT. Its translation is CAISPDGSNQPQHF.

The chain links TRBV6-5 to TRBJ1-2, with 10 bases that match TRBD1. CDR3 length: 14 amino acids. Germline CDR1 and CDR2: MNHEY and SVGAGI. V lost 10 bases, J lost 2 bases, and 7 bases stayed unmatched. CDR3 bases: TGTGCCACCTTACGGGACAGGGGAAACTATGGCTACACCTTC. This encodes CATLRDRGNYGYTF.

This chain joins TRBV12-2 and TRBJ1-1; the table names TRBD1, a call not compared with the DNA. TRBV12-2 is tagged as a pseudogene. The CDR3 extends over 17 amino acids. The chain's CDR3 is CASRLAAPTGRNTEAFF. CDR3 nucleotide sequence: TGTGCAAGTCGCTTAGCCGCCCCGACAGGGCGGAACACTGAAGCTTTCTTT.

The chain joins TRBV4-3 to TRBJ1-1, with 7 bases identical to TRBD1. Germline V lookup: CDR1 LGHNA, CDR2 YSLEER. V lost 1 base, J lost 10 bases, and 6 bases stayed unmatched. CDR3 length: 13 residues. The CDR3 DNA is TGCGCCAGCAGCCAAGGGCAGGGGGGGGGAGCTTTCTTT. It yields the protein CASSQGQGGGAFF.

The chain has TRBV6-5 and TRBJ2-4, with D perhaps matching TRBD1 (7 bases). The CDR3 runs to 15 residues. Looked up from germline, CDR1 is MNHEY and CDR2 is SVGAGI. V was clipped by 0 bases and J by 9 bases, with 15 bases between them. In nucleotides, the CDR3 is TGTGCCAGCAGTTACTCTAGCCAGGGGGGTGGCATTCAGTACTTC. It translates to CASSYSSQGGGIQYF.

The chain has TRBV27 and TRBJ1-6, with TRBD1 as a possible D gene (6 bases). Trimming shortened V by 2 bases and J by 6 bases, and 14 bases separated the two germline ends. The CDR3 has 16 amino acids. Germline values: CDR1 MNHEY, CDR2 SMNVEV (reference sequence). DNA of the CDR3: TGTGCCAGCAGTTTAGGAGGGGGTGGTGGTAATTCACCCCTCCACTTT. This encodes CASSLGGGGGNSPLHF.

This rearrangement joins TRBV19 to TRBJ1-5; TRBD1 aligns across 7 bases. Germline CDR1 is LNHDA and CDR2 is SQIVND (reference sequence). The CDR3 loop spans 17 amino acids. The V gene end was trimmed by 4 bases and the J gene end by 2 bases; junction bases not matched to a gene: 11. For the CDR3, the DNA is TGTGCCAGTAGTAGCCCCCGAACAGGGGTGGGCAATCAGCCCCAGCATTTT. It encodes CASSSPRTGVGNQPQHF.

V is TRBV11-3 and J is TRBJ1-4, with 9 bases aligning to TRBD1. This CDR3 contains 14 residues. The V gene end was trimmed by 5 bases and the J gene end by 8 bases; junction bases not matched to a gene: 6. Germline values: CDR1 SGHNT, CDR2 YENEEA. The CDR3 sequence: CASSNGTGREKLFF. The CDR3 region has the DNA TGTGCCAGCAGCAACGGGACAGGGAGGGAAAAACTGTTTTTT.

The chain has TRBV20-1 and TRBJ2-7, with TRBD1 matching over 7 bases. Germline lookup yields CDR1 DFQATT and CDR2 SNEGSKA (reference sequence). The CDR3 totals 11 residues. J gave up 6 bases and V 6 bases, and 5 bases lay outside the gene matches. The CDR3 nucleotides read TGCAGTGCCGAGGGGGCCACCGAGCAGTACTTC. Translation gives CSAEGATEQYF.

The CDR3 DNA sequence: TGTGCCAGCAGCCGGACTCCTGAAGCTTTCTTT. It codes for CASSRTPEAFF. The V and J genes are TRBV5-8 and TRBJ1-1; D is ambiguous. Germline V gene lookup returns CDR1 SGHTS and CDR2 YDEGEE. The CDR3 is 11 amino acids. The germline V and J ends were trimmed by 4 bases and 6 bases, with 7 bases remaining between them.

The chain is built from TRBV7-3 and TRBJ2-1; D unclear. Germline CDR1 reads SGHTA; CDR2 reads FQGTGA. The length of the CDR3 is 16 residues. V shed 2 bases and J shed 8 bases, with 19 bases lying between them. The CDR3 bases are TGTGCCAGCAGCTTAGATGGGTTTAACTCTAACGATGAGCAGTTCTTC. Translated: CASSLDGFNSNDEQFF.

This clone is labeled as medium-sized. The CDR3 loop reads CASSGEGNQPQHF. Here the CDR3 DNA reads TGTGCCAGCAGTGGGGAGGGCAATCAGCCCCAGCATTTT. The gene calls are TRBV6-2 or TRBV6-3 and TRBJ1-5; D ambiguous. Germline CDR1 MNHEY, CDR2 SVGEGT. The CDR3 totals 13 residues. The V gene lost 5 bases and the J gene lost 2 bases, with 7 bases spanning the gap.

J is TRBJ1-6 and V is TRBV7-2; tentative D call: TRBD1 (5 bases). This CDR3 has 14 amino acids. The V gene's germline CDR1 is SGHTA and CDR2 FQGNSA. Between the trimmed V and J ends, which lost 5 bases and 5 bases, there was a span of 10 bases. This CDR3 is CASSRGLDNSPLHF. In DNA form, the CDR3 reads TGTGCCAGCAGCAGGGGACTAGATAATTCACCCCTCCACTTT. Looking up the rest from reference TRBV7-2 and TRBJ1-6 gives the full variable domain: GAGVSQSPSNKVTEKGKDVELRCDPISGHTALYWYRQSLGQGLEFLIYFQGNSAPDKSGLPSDRFSAERTGGSVSTLTIQRTQQEDSAVYLCASSRGLDNSPLHFGNGTRLTVT.

The chain links TRBV10-3 to TRBJ2-1; 8 nucleotides align to TRBD1. CDR1 ENHRY and CDR2 SYGVKD come from the germline V gene. CDR3 length: 15 amino acids. Trimming took 0 bases from V and 5 from J; bases not matched to a gene: 3. The CDR3: CAISESDRGNNEQFF. CDR3 nucleotide sequence: TGTGCCATCAGTGAGTCTGACAGGGGAAACAATGAGCAGTTCTTC.

V and J are TRBV7-2 and TRBJ1-2; unclear D gene. The CDR3 length is 12 residues. Germline-derived CDR1 and CDR2 are SGHTA and FQGNSA. Trimming stripped 6 bases from V and 5 bases from J, with 10 bases between. CDR3 amino acids: CASRLTSYGYTF. The DNA for the CDR3 is TGTGCCAGCAGACTCACGTCGTATGGCTACACCTTC.

This chain uses TRBV2 with TRBJ1-1, with D perhaps matching TRBD1 (5 bases). Germline V CDR1 and CDR2: SNHLY, FYNNEI. The length of the CDR3 is 14 residues. Trimming removed 4 bases at V and 0 bases at J, with 9 bases between. CDR3 sequence: CASSVSGMNTEAFF. The CDR3 nucleotides read TGTGCCAGCAGTGTCTCAGGGATGAACACTGAAGCTTTCTTT.

The chain has TRBV28 and TRBJ2-7, with D perhaps matching TRBD1 (6 bases). Germline CDR1 MDHEN, CDR2 SYDVKM. V shed 2 bases and J shed 3 bases, with 11 bases lying between them. CDR3 length: 14 residues. The CDR3 sequence: CASSLTGTLYEQYF. Written as DNA, the CDR3 is TGTGCCAGCAGTTTAACAGGGACACTCTACGAGCAGTACTTC.

J is TRBJ2-7 and V is TRBV18, with a possible D match to TRBD1 (6 bases). V lost 0 bases and J 4 bases, leaving 10 bases between the germline ends. The CDR3 spans 14 residues. From germline, CDR1 is KGHSH and CDR2 LQKENI. CDR3 bases: TGTGCCAGCTCACCACCAGACAGGAGATACGAGCAGTACTTC. Its protein product is CASSPPDRRYEQYF.

The chain joins TRBV15 to TRBJ1-2, with D hard to call. The CDR3 is 16 amino acids. Trimming took 0 bases from V and 2 from J, leaving 13 bases between them. CDR1 is LNHNV and CDR2 is YYDKDF in the germline V gene (reference sequence). This CDR3 reads CATSRELAAGNYGYTF. CDR3 nucleotides: TGTGCCACCAGCAGAGAACTTGCCGCAGGCAACTATGGCTACACCTTC.